This passage covers 4 T cell receptor beta chains from one sample sequenced in a study of blood T cell repertoires in COVID-19. The method was immunoSEQ multiplex PCR; TCRdb's version includes in-frame clones alone and lacks a portion of them. The table lists 130,000 to 150,000 clones, roughly 79% of them singletons. The specimen sequenced was peripheral blood. Receptors originate from a human donor with acute or convalescent COVID-19. The donor label of this sample is uncertain.

The chain links TRBV6-6 to TRBJ2-7; a possible D gene is TRBD1 (6 bases). The length of the CDR3 is 13 residues. V gave up 7 bases and J gave up 2 bases, with 12 bases separating them. Germline V gene data show CDR1 as MNHNY and CDR2 as SVGAGI (reference sequence). CDR3 loop: CASKLAGAYEQYF. The CDR3 nucleotides are TGTGCCAGCAAACTGGCAGGGGCCTACGAGCAGTACTTC.

V is TRBV27 and J is TRBJ2-1; D perhaps matches TRBD2 (6 bases). Trimming stripped 7 bases from V and 6 bases from J, with 19 bases between. CDR1 is MNHEY, CDR2 SMNVEV, per germline (reference sequence). The CDR3 contains 15 residues. CDR3 sequence reads: CASNHPGTAINEQFF. CDR3 DNA sequence: TGTGCCAGCAACCACCCCGGGACTGCGATCAATGAGCAGTTCTTC.

The sample holds one count of this clone. The chain recombines TRBV7-6 with TRBJ2-7; 7 bases fit TRBD2. Germline trimming cut 5 bases from V and 3 bases from J; bases unmatched to any gene: 10. The CDR3 contains 15 residues. In germline, CDR1 is SGHVS, CDR2 FNYEAQ. The CDR3 sequence: CASSPRGGYSYEQYF. The DNA for the CDR3 is TGTGCCAGCAGCCCTCGGGGAGGGTACAGCTACGAGCAGTACTTC.

V usage is TRBV5-1 and J usage is TRBJ1-2; D gene ambiguous. Germline V lookup: CDR1 SGHRS, CDR2 YFSETQ. Between the trimmed V and J ends, which lost 0 bases and 2 bases, there was a span of 11 bases. This CDR3 is 15 amino acids long. CDR3 residues: CASSLDGPGNYGYTF. For the CDR3, the DNA is TGCGCCAGCAGCTTGGATGGTCCGGGAAACTATGGCTACACCTTC.